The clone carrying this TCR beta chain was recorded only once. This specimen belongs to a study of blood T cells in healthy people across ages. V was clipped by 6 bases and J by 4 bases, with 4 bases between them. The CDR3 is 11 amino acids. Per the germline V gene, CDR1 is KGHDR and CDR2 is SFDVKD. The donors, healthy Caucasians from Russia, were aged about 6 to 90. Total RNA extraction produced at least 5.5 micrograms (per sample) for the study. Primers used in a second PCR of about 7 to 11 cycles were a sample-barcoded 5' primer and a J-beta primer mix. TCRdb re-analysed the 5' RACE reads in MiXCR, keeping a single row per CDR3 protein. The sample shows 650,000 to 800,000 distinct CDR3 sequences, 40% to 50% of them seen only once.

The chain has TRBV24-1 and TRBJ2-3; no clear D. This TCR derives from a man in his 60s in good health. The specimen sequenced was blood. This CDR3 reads CATSTPDTQYF. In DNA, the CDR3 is TGTGCCACCAGTACCCCAGATACGCAGTATTTT.